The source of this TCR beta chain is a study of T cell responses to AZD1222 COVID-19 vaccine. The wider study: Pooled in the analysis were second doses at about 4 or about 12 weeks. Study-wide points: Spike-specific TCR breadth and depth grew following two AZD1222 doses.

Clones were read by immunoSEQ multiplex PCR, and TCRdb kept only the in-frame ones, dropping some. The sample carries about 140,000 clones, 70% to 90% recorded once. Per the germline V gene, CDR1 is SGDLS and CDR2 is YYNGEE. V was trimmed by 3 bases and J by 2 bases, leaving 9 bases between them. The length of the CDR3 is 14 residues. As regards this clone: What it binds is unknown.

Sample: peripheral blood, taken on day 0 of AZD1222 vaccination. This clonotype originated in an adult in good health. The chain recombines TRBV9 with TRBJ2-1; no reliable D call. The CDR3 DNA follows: TGTGCCAGCAGCGACTATGGCACCTACAATGAGCAGTTCTTC. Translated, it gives CASSDYGTYNEQFF. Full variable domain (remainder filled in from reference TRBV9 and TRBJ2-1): DSGVTQTPKHLITATGQRVTLRCSPRSGDLSVYWYQQSLDQGLQFLIQYYNGEERAKGNILERFSAQQFPDLHSELNLSSLELGDSALYFCASSDYGTYNEQFFGPGTRLTVL.